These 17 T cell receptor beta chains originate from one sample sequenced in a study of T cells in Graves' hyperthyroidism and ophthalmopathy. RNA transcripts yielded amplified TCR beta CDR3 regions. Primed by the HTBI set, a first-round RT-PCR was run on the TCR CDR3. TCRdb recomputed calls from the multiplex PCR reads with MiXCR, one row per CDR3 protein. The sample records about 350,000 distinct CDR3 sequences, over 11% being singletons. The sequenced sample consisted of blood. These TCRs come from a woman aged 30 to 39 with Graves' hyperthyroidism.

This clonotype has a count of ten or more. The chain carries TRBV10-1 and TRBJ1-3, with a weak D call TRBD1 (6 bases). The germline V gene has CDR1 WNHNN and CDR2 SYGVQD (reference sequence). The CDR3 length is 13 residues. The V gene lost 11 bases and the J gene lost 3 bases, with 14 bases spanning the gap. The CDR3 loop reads CASRPGDGNTIYF. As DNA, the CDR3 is TGCGCCTCACGCCCAGGGGATGGAAACACCATATATTTT.

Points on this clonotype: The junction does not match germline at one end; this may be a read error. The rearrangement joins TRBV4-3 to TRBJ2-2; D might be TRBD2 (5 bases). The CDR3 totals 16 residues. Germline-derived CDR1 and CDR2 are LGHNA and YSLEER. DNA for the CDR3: TGCGCCAGCAGCCAAGATCTTAGGCAGAACACCGGGGAGCTGGTTTTT. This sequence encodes CASSQDLRQNTGELVF.

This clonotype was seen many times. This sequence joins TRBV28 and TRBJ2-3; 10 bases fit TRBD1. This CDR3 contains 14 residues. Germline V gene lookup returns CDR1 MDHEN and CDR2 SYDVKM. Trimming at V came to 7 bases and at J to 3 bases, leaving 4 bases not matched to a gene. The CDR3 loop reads CASTGTGETDTQYF. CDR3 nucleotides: TGTGCCAGCACCGGGACAGGGGAGACAGATACGCAGTATTTT.

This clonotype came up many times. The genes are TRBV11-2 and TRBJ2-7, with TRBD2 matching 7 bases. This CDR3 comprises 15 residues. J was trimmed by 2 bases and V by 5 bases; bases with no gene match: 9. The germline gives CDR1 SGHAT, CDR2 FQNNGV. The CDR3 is CASSLVRAGPYEQYF. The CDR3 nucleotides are TGTGCCAGCAGCCTAGTTCGAGCGGGGCCCTACGAGCAGTACTTC.

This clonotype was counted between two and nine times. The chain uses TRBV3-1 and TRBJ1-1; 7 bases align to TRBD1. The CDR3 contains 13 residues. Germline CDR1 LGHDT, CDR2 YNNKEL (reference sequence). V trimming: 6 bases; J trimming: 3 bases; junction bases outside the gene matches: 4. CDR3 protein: CASRLDRDTEAFF. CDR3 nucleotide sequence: TGTGCCAGCAGGTTAGACAGGGACACTGAAGCTTTCTTT.

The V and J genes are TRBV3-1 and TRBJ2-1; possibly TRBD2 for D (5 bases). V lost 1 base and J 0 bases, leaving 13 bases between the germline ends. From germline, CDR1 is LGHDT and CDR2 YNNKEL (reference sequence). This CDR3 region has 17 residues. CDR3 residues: CASSQGSPGYSYNEQFF. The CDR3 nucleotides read TGTGCCAGCAGCCAAGGTTCACCGGGATACTCCTACAATGAGCAGTTCTTC.

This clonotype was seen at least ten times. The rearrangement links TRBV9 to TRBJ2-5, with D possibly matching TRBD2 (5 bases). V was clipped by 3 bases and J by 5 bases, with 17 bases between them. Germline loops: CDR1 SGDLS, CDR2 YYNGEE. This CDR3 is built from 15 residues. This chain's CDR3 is CASSGPSRAGETQYF. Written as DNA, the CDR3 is TGTGCCAGCAGCGGACCATCGAGGGCCGGGGAGACCCAGTACTTC.

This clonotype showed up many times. DNA for the CDR3: TGTGCCAGCACCCTTGCGGGGGAGGGCTACACCTTC. Translating gives CASTLAGEGYTF. The chain joins TRBV28 to TRBJ1-2, with D maybe TRBD1 (5 bases). The CDR3 runs to 12 residues. Germline CDR1 reads MDHEN; CDR2 reads SYDVKM. V was trimmed by 7 bases and J by 8 bases, leaving 14 bases between them.

CDR3 bases: TGTGCCAGTAGTAGAGGACAGGAGCGTCAGCCCCAGCATTTT. As protein: CASSRGQERQPQHF. The rearrangement joins TRBV19 to TRBJ1-5; 7 positions match TRBD1. The CDR3 is 14 residues long. CDR1 and CDR2 (germline): LNHDA, SQIVND (reference sequence). V trimming: 4 bases; J trimming: 6 bases; junction bases outside the gene matches: 6. The full variable domain, in which reference TRBV19 and TRBJ1-5 provide the parts outside the CDR3, is DGGITQSPKYLFRKEGQNVTLSCEQNLNHDAMYWYRQDPGQGLRLIYYSQIVNDFQKGDIAEGYSVSREKKESFPLTVTSAQKNPTAFYLCASSRGQERQPQHFGDGTRLSIL.

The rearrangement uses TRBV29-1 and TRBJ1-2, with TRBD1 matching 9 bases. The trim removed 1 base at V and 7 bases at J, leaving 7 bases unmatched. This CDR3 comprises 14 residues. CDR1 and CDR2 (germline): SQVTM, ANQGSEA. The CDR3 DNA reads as TGCAGCGTTGAAGGGATCACAGGGGGCTCTGGCTACACCTTC. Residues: CSVEGITGGSGYTF.

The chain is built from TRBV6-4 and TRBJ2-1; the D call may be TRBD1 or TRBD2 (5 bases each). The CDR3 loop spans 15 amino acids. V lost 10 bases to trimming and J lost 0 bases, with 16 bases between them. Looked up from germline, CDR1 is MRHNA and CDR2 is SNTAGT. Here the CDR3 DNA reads TGTGCCACCACTCCCGGGGCCGGCTCCTACAATGAGCAGTTCTTC. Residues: CATTPGAGSYNEQFF.

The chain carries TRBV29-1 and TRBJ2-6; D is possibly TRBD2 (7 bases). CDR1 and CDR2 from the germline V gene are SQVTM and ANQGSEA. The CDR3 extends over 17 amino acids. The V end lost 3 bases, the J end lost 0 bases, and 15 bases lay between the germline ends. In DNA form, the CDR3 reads TGCAGCGTTGAGTGGGGGGGCGAGCGCTCTGGGGCCAACGTCCTGACTTTC. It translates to CSVEWGGERSGANVLTF.

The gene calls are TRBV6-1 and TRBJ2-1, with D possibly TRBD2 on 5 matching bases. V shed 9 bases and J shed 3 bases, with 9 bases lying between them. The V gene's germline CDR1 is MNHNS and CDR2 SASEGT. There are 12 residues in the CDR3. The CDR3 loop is CASHRDYNEQFF. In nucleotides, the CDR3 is TGTGCCAGTCACCGGGACTACAATGAGCAGTTCTTC.

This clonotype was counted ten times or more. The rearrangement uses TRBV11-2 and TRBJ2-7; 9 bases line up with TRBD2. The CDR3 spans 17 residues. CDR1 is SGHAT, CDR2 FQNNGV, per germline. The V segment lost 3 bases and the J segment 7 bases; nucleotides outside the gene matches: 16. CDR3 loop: CASSFEWREGLGSEQYF. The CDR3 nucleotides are TGTGCCAGCAGCTTTGAATGGCGGGAGGGCCTCGGGAGTGAGCAGTACTTC.

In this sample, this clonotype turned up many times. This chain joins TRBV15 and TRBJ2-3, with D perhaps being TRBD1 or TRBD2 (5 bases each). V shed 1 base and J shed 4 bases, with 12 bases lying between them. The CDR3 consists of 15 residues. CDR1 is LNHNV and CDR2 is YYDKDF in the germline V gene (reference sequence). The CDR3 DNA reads TGTGCCACCAGCAGAGCAGGGCTAGCTGCAGATACGCAGTATTTT. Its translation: CATSRAGLAADTQYF.

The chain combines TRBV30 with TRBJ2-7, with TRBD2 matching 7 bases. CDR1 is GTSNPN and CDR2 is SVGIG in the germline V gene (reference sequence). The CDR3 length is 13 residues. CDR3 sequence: CAYLADLSYEQYF. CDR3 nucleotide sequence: TGTGCTTATCTAGCGGACCTCTCCTACGAGCAGTACTTC.

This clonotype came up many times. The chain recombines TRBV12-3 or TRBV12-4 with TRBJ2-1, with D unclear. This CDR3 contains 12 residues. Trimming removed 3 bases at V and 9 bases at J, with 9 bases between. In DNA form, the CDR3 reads TGTGCCAGCAGTTTTGGCGCGGCTGAGCAGTTCTTC. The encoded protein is CASSFGAAEQFF.